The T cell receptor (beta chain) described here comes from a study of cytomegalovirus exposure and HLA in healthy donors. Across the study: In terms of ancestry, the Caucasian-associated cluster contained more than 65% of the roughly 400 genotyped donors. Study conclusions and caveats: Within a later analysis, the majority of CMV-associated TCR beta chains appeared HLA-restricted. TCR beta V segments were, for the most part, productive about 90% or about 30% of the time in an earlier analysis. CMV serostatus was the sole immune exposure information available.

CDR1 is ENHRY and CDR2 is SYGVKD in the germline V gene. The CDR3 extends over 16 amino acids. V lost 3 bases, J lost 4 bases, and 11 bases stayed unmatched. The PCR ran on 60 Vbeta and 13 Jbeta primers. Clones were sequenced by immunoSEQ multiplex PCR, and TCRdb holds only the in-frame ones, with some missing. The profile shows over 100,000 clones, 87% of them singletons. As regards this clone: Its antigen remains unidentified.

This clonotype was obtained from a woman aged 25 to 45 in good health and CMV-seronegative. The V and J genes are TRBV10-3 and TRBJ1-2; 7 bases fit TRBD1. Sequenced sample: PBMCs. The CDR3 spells CAISDLQGRWAYGYTF. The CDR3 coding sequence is TGTGCCATCAGTGATTTACAGGGGCGCTGGGCCTATGGCTACACCTTC.